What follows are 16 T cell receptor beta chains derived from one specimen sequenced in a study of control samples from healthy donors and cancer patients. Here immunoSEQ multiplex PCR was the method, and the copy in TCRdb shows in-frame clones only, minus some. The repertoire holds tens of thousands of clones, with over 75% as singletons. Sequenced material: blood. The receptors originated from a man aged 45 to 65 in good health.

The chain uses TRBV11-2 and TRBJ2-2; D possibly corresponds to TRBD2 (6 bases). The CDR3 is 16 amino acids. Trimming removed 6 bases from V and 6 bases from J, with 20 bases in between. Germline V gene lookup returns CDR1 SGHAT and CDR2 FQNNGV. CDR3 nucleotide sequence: TGTGCCAGCAGATCGGGGACGGGGGAGCTCCCCGGGGAGCTGTTTTTT. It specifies CASRSGTGELPGELFF.

CDR3 sequence: CAWSEGGRGEKLFF. DNA for the CDR3: TGTGCCTGGAGTGAGGGGGGCCGGGGTGAAAAACTGTTTTTT. The chain couples TRBV30 to TRBJ1-4, with a weak D call TRBD1 (6 bases). Trimming removed 1 base at V and 7 bases at J, with 13 bases between. The CDR3 length is 14 residues. Per germline, CDR1 GTSNPN and CDR2 SVGIG (reference sequence).

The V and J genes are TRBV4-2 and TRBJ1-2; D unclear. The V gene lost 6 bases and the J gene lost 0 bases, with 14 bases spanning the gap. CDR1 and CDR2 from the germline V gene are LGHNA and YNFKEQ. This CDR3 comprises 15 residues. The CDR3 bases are TGTGCCAGCAGTCGGTCAGTGGGAGCTAACTATGGCTACACCTTC. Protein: CASSRSVGANYGYTF.

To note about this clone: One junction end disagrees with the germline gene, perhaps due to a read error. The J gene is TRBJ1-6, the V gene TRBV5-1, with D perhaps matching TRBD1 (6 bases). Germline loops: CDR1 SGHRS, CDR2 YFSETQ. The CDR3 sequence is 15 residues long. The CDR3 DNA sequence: TGCGCCAGCAGCTCCGGACAGCTCAATAATCCACCCCTCCACTTT. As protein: CASSSGQLNNPPLHF.

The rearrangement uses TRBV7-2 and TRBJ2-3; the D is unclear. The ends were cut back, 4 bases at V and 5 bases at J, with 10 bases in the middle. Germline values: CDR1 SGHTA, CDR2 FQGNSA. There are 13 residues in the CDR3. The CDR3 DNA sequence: TGTGCCAGCAGCTCAGCTCAGCGAGATACGCAGTATTTT. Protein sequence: CASSSAQRDTQYF.

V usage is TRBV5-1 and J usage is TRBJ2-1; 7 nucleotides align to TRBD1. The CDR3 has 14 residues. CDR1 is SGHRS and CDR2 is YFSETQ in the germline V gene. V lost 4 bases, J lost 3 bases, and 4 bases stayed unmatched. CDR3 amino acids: CASSERDSYNEQFF. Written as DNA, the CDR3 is TGCGCCAGCAGCGAACGGGACAGCTACAATGAGCAGTTCTTC.

CDR3 region: CASSPNTPTGRDGYTF. In nucleotides, the CDR3 is TGTGCCAGCAGCCCGAACACCCCGACAGGGCGGGATGGCTACACCTTC. The chain uses TRBV5-5 and TRBJ1-2; 7 bases fit TRBD1. Trimming at V came to 4 bases and at J to 6 bases, leaving 15 bases not matched to a gene. Germline CDR1 reads SGHKS; CDR2 reads YYEKEE (reference sequence). This CDR3 spans 16 amino acids.

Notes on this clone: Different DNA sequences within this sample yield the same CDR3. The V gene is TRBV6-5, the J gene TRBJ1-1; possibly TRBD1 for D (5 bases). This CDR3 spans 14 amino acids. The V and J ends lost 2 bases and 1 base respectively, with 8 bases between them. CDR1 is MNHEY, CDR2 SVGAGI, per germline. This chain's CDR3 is CASSYDRKNTEAFF. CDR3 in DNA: TGTGCCAGCAGTTACGACAGAAAGAACACTGAAGCTTTCTTT.

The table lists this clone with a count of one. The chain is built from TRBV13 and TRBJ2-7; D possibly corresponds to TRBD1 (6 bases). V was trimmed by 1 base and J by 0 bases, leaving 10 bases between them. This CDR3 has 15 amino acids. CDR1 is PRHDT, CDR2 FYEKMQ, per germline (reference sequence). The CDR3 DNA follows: TGTGCCAGCAGCTTAGCAGGGGCCGCCTCCTACGAGCAGTACTTC. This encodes CASSLAGAASYEQYF.

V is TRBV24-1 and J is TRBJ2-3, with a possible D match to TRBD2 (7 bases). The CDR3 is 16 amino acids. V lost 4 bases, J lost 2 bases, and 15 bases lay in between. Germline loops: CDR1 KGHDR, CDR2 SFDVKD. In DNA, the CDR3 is TGTGCCACCAGTGACCCCGGGGGGCCCGACACAGATACGCAGTATTTT. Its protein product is CATSDPGGPDTDTQYF.

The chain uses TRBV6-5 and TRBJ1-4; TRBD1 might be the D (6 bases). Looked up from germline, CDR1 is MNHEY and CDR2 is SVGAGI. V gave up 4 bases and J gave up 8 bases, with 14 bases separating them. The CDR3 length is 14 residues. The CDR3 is CASSSGQLWEKLFF. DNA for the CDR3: TGTGCCAGCAGTTCCGGACAGTTATGGGAAAAACTGTTTTTT.

The CDR3 spells CASNSRLAGREQFF. The CDR3 DNA is TGTGCCAGCAACTCTAGACTAGCGGGGCGGGAGCAGTTCTTC. This chain uses TRBV2 with TRBJ2-1; 11 positions agree with TRBD2. This CDR3 spans 14 amino acids. Germline CDR1 reads SNHLY; CDR2 reads FYNNEI. V lost 7 bases and J lost 10; bases outside the gene matches: 9.

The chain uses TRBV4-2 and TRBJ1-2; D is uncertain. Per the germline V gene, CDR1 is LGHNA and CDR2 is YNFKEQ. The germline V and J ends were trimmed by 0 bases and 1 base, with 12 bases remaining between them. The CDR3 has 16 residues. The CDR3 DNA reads TGTGCCAGCAGCCAAGATCTGCCGTCTTTTAACTATGGCTACACCTTC. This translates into CASSQDLPSFNYGYTF.

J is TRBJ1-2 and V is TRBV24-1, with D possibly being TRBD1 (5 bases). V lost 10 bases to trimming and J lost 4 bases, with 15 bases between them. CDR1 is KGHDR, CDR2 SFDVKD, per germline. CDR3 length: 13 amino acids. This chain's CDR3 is CATNSRDLYGYTF. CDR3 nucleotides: TGTGCCACAAACTCCAGGGATCTCTATGGCTACACCTTC.

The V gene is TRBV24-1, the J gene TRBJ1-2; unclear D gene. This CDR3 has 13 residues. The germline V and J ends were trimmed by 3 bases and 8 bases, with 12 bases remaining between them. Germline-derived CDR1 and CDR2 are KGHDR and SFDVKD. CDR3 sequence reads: CATSDDKELGYTF. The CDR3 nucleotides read TGTGCCACCAGTGATGACAAAGAGTTGGGCTACACCTTC.

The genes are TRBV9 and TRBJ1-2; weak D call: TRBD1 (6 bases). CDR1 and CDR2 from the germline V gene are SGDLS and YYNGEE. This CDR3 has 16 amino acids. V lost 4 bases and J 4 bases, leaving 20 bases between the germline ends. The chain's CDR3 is CASSHRGQGDRYGYTF. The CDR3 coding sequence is TGTGCCAGCAGCCACCGGGGGCAGGGTGATCGCTATGGCTACACCTTC.